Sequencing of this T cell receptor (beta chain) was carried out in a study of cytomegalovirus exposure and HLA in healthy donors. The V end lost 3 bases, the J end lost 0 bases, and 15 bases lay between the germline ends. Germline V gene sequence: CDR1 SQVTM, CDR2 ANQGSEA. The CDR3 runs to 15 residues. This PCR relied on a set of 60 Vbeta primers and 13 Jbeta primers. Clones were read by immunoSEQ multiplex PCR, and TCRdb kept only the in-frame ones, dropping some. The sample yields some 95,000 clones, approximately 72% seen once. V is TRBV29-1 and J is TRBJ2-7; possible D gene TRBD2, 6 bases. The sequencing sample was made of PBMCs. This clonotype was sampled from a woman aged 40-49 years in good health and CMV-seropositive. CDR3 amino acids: CSVESDPEGSYEQYF. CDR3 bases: TGCAGCGTTGAGAGCGACCCGGAGGGCTCCTACGAGCAGTACTTC.